These 5 T cell receptor beta chains originate from one sample sequenced in a study of blood T cell repertoires in COVID-19. Repertoires were generated with immunoSEQ multiplex PCR, while TCRdb's copy carries only in-frame clones and drops some. The repertoire holds a few hundred thousand clones, with 80% to 90% as singletons. Sequenced sample: PBMCs or T cells enriched from blood (not recorded which). The receptors stem from a woman younger than 45 who had recovered from COVID-19.

The genes are TRBV11-3 and TRBJ2-7; TRBD2 agrees at 10 bases. Germline CDR1 is SGHNT and CDR2 is YENEEA. CDR3 length: 15 residues. After removal of 5 bases from V and 2 bases from J, the junction contained 6 bases not matched to a gene. CDR3 amino acids: CASSPDSGRAYEQYF. CDR3 DNA: TGTGCCAGCAGCCCAGACAGCGGGAGGGCCTACGAGCAGTACTTC. The full variable domain, in which reference TRBV11-3 and TRBJ2-7 provide the parts outside the CDR3, is EAGVVQSPRYKIIEKKQPVAFWCNPISGHNTLYWYLQNLGQGPELLIRYENEEAVDDSQLPKDRFSAERLKGVDSTLKIQPAELGDSAVYLCASSPDSGRAYEQYFGPGTRLTVT.

The rearrangement links TRBV7-6 to TRBJ2-1; possibly TRBD2 for D (6 bases). V dropped 1 base and J dropped 9 bases, with 7 bases sitting between them. The CDR3 covers 12 residues. CDR1 and CDR2 from the germline V gene are SGHVS and FNYEAQ. The CDR3 DNA sequence: TGTGCCAGCAGCTTAGTACTAGCTGAGCAGTTCTTC. This encodes CASSLVLAEQFF.

The V gene is TRBV5-1, the J gene TRBJ2-1; possibly TRBD1 for D (6 bases). This CDR3 has 15 amino acids. Germline CDR1 and CDR2: SGHRS and YFSETQ. Deletions cut 2 bases from V and 4 bases from J, with 13 bases between. The CDR3 sequence is CASSFGRGTYNEQFF. For the CDR3, the DNA is TGCGCCAGCAGCTTCGGCAGGGGAACATACAATGAGCAGTTCTTC.

The V call is TRBV5-1, the J call TRBJ1-1; 8 positions match TRBD1. The CDR3 has 13 residues. Germline V CDR1 and CDR2: SGHRS, YFSETQ. J gave up 4 bases and V 3 bases, and 2 bases lay outside the gene matches. CDR3 region: CASSWTGPTEAFF. The CDR3 region has the DNA TGCGCCAGCAGCTGGACAGGGCCCACTGAAGCTTTCTTT.

The V gene is TRBV29-1, the J gene TRBJ1-1; D possibly corresponds to TRBD1 (5 bases). This CDR3 contains 12 residues. The ends were cut back, 6 bases at V and 1 base at J, with 9 bases in the middle. Germline-derived CDR1 and CDR2 are SQVTM and ANQGSEA. The CDR3 sequence: CSVPGGNTEAFF. DNA of the CDR3: TGCAGCGTCCCGGGGGGGAACACTGAAGCTTTCTTT.